The next 22 T cell receptor beta chains were all read from a single sample in a study of blood T cell repertoires in COVID-19. Profiling relied on immunoSEQ multiplex PCR, and the TCRdb table lists in-frame clones only, not all of them. The table has about 140,000 clones, approximately 80% seen once. Sequencing was done on a sample of peripheral blood. The receptors shown here come from a human donor in a cohort sampled during active COVID-19.

V and J are TRBV6-5 and TRBJ1-2; no firm D call. The CDR3 has 14 amino acids. Germline lookup yields CDR1 MNHEY and CDR2 SVGAGI. Between the trimmed V and J ends, which lost 10 bases and 0 bases, there was a span of 15 bases. The CDR3 sequence: CATRLGTANYGYTF. The CDR3 DNA sequence: TGTGCCACCCGCCTGGGCACCGCTAACTATGGCTACACCTTC.

J is TRBJ2-7 and V is TRBV5-6, with D possibly matching TRBD1 (6 bases). This CDR3 is built from 14 residues. With 7 bases removed from V and 0 bases from J, the gap between germline ends came to 14 bases. The germline V gene has CDR1 SGHDT and CDR2 YYEEEE. The CDR3 here is CASFGTRSSYEQYF. The CDR3 DNA reads TGTGCCAGCTTTGGGACACGGAGCTCCTACGAGCAGTACTTC.

CDR3 in DNA: TGTGCCAGCAGTGTGACAGGGGGGCAACTCTACAATGAGCAGTTCTTC. Its protein is CASSVTGGQLYNEQFF. This chain links TRBV6-4 with TRBJ2-1; TRBD1 aligns across 9 bases. From germline, CDR1 is MRHNA and CDR2 SNTAGT. The CDR3 runs to 16 residues. Trimming cost V 4 bases and J 3 bases; bases outside gene matches: 7.

The chain links TRBV11-2 to TRBJ2-7; perhaps TRBD1 as D (5 bases). CDR1 is SGHAT, CDR2 FQNNGV, per germline. This CDR3 is built from 15 residues. Trimming cost V 5 bases and J 2 bases, with 16 bases left between them. The CDR3 DNA follows: TGTGCCAGCAGCCAGGGTACAGGACCTACCTACGAGCAGTACTTC. Translated, it gives CASSQGTGPTYEQYF.

The chain employs TRBV12-3 or TRBV12-4 and TRBJ1-2; 8 bases line up with TRBD1. The CDR3 is 13 amino acids. V trimming: 6 bases; J trimming: 7 bases; junction bases outside the gene matches: 7. CDR3 sequence reads: CASRTTGVGGYTF. In DNA, the CDR3 is TGTGCCAGCAGAACGACAGGGGTCGGTGGCTACACCTTC.

This clone was observed once. The rearrangement joins TRBV5-6 to TRBJ2-7, with 9 bases that match TRBD1. The V and J ends lost 0 bases and 6 bases, in that order; junction bases with no gene match: 7. The CDR3 is 15 residues long. Germline CDR1 is SGHDT and CDR2 is YYEEEE. CDR3 in DNA: TGTGCCAGCAGCTTGGTGGGGACAGGGATTCGCGAGCAGTACTTC. This gives the protein CASSLVGTGIREQYF.

This clone was picked up one time. This chain links TRBV3-1 (or the pseudogene TRBV3-2) with TRBJ2-6, with TRBD1 identical over 7 bases. Germline CDR1 is LGHDT and CDR2 is YNNKEL (reference sequence). V gave up 0 bases and J gave up 0 bases; unmatched junction bases: 11. The CDR3 is 20 residues long. CDR3 sequence (DNA): TGTGCCAGCAGCCAAGATTGGGAGACAGGGTTGGGCTCTGGGGCCAACGTCCTGACTTTC. Its translation is CASSQDWETGLGSGANVLTF.

The chain is built from TRBV6-1 and TRBJ1-2; D unresolved. Germline CDR1 MNHNS, CDR2 SASEGT. The CDR3 extends over 14 amino acids. Trimming removed 0 bases from V and 1 base from J, with 6 bases in between. CDR3 nucleotide sequence: TGTGCCAGCAGTGAAGCGCACATTAACTATGGCTACACCTTC. Protein: CASSEAHINYGYTF.

This clone came up a few times. The V gene is TRBV30, the J gene TRBJ2-7; the match to TRBD1 covers 9 bases. V lost 1 base and J lost 2; bases outside the gene matches: 0. Germline values: CDR1 GTSNPN, CDR2 SVGIG (reference sequence). The CDR3 has 13 amino acids. The CDR3 reads CAWSGDRAYEQYF. The CDR3 region has the DNA TGTGCCTGGAGTGGGGACAGGGCCTACGAGCAGTACTTC.

The chain recombines TRBV18 with TRBJ2-2; TRBD1 matches at 7 bases. The CDR3 is 17 amino acids. The germline V gene encodes CDR1 KGHSH and CDR2 LQKENI. Trimming at V came to 3 bases and at J to 2 bases, leaving 9 bases not matched to a gene. CDR3 sequence: CASSPLGQFDNTGELFF. CDR3 in DNA: TGTGCCAGCTCACCGCTGGGACAGTTTGATAACACCGGGGAGCTGTTTTTT.

The chain combines TRBV2 with TRBJ1-5; D perhaps matches TRBD1 (6 bases). Germline V CDR1 and CDR2: SNHLY, FYNNEI. CDR3 length: 13 residues. V was shortened by 10 bases and J by 5 bases, with 15 bases between the two germline ends. The CDR3 here is CAIRGQPDQPQHF. The CDR3 DNA sequence: TGTGCCATCAGAGGACAGCCGGATCAGCCCCAGCATTTT.

The chain employs TRBV6-4 and TRBJ1-5; 10 nucleotides match TRBD1. After removal of 5 bases from V and 3 bases from J, the junction contained 4 bases not matched to a gene. The CDR3 is 15 amino acids. CDR1 MRHNA and CDR2 SNTAGT come from the germline V gene. The CDR3: CASSPGTGANQPQHF. The CDR3 bases are TGTGCCAGCAGTCCCGGGACAGGGGCCAATCAGCCCCAGCATTTT.

The chain carries TRBV28 and TRBJ1-2; weak D call: TRBD1 (5 bases). V lost 7 bases to trimming and J lost 4 bases, with 10 bases between them. The CDR3 is 12 residues long. CDR1 and CDR2 (germline): MDHEN, SYDVKM. CDR3 nucleotides: TGTGCCAGCAATCTGGGGGGCTATGGCTACACCTTC. Translating gives CASNLGGYGYTF.

The rearrangement uses TRBV5-1 and TRBJ2-5; 9 bases match TRBD2. In germline, CDR1 is SGHRS, CDR2 YFSETQ. J was trimmed by 3 bases and V by 0 bases; bases with no gene match: 6. The length of the CDR3 is 16 residues. The CDR3: CASSLDLASGKETQYF. CDR3 DNA: TGCGCCAGCAGCTTGGATTTGGCTAGCGGGAAAGAGACCCAGTACTTC.

In this sample, this clone turned up a few times. V and J are TRBV3-1 (or the pseudogene TRBV3-2) and TRBJ2-7; 10 nucleotides match TRBD2. With V trimmed by 4 bases and J by 4 bases, 4 bases remained unmatched. The CDR3 covers 14 residues. The germline gives CDR1 LGHDT, CDR2 YNNKEL (reference sequence). The CDR3 DNA follows: TGTGCCAGCAGCCGCGAACTAGCGGGGTACGAGCAGTACTTC. Encoded protein: CASSRELAGYEQYF.

The chain combines TRBV29-1 with TRBJ2-1; perhaps TRBD2 as D (7 bases). V shed 3 bases and J shed 3 bases, with 15 bases lying between them. This CDR3 has 15 residues. CDR1 SQVTM and CDR2 ANQGSEA come from the germline V gene. The CDR3 sequence is CSVDPKGGGYNEQFF. The CDR3 DNA follows: TGCAGCGTTGACCCGAAGGGGGGGGGCTACAATGAGCAGTTCTTC.

The chain has TRBV2 and TRBJ2-5; TRBD2 is a possible D gene (5 bases). The germline gives CDR1 SNHLY, CDR2 FYNNEI. Trimming stripped 5 bases from V and 2 bases from J, with 9 bases between. The CDR3 runs to 13 residues. DNA of the CDR3: TGTGCCAGCAGTACTGGCGGGCAAGAGACCCAGTACTTC. Translated: CASSTGGQETQYF.

The chain uses TRBV7-9 and TRBJ1-2; D gene uncertain. From germline, CDR1 is SEHNR and CDR2 FQNEAQ (reference sequence). This CDR3 region has 17 residues. The V and J ends lost 5 bases and 4 bases respectively, with 23 bases between them. CDR3 coding DNA: TGTGCCAGCAGCCTCCGTGGGGAACGGGCCGGGAGCTATGGCTACACCTTC. Translated: CASSLRGERAGSYGYTF.

This sequence joins TRBV3-1 (or the pseudogene TRBV3-2) and TRBJ2-4, with D tentatively TRBD1 (6 bases). Trimming shortened V by 4 bases and J by 8 bases, and 12 bases separated the two germline ends. Per germline, CDR1 LGHDT and CDR2 YNNKEL (reference sequence). The CDR3 covers 13 residues. The CDR3 sequence is CASSPRGWDIQYF. The CDR3 DNA reads TGTGCCAGCAGCCCCAGGGGCTGGGACATTCAGTACTTC.

The chain is built from TRBV12-5 and TRBJ1-2, with 11 bases matching TRBD1. The V gene end was trimmed by 5 bases and the J gene end by 4 bases; junction bases not matched to a gene: 6. CDR1 is LGHNT, CDR2 FRNRAP, per germline. This CDR3 is 15 amino acids long. The CDR3 DNA sequence: TGTGCTAGTGGTCGGGACAGGGGGACCCTCTATGGCTACACCTTC. Translation: CASGRDRGTLYGYTF.

The gene calls are TRBV7-9 and TRBJ1-5; D unclear. This CDR3 is built from 13 residues. Germline values: CDR1 SEHNR, CDR2 FQNEAQ (reference sequence). The V and J ends lost 5 bases and 6 bases respectively, with 11 bases between them. The CDR3 protein is CASSPEGGQPQHF. CDR3 bases: TGTGCCAGCAGCCCAGAGGGAGGTCAGCCCCAGCATTTT.

The rearrangement links TRBV30 to TRBJ1-5; D gene unclear. This CDR3 spans 13 amino acids. Germline-derived CDR1 and CDR2 are GTSNPN and SVGIG (reference sequence). Trimming cost V 3 bases and J 11 bases, with 17 bases left between them. CDR3 coding DNA: TGTGCCTGGAGGGGTTTAAGCGGGGAGGCCCAGCATTTT. This encodes CAWRGLSGEAQHF.